This TCR beta chain appears in the sequencing data of a study of blood T cells in healthy people across ages. Only a few counts were recorded for this clonotype. A J-beta primer mix and a sample-barcoded 5' primer were used in a second PCR of about 7 to 11 cycles. TCRdb re-called the 5' RACE reads with MiXCR, one entry per CDR3 protein. The sample lists 550,000 to 700,000 distinct CDR3 sequences; approximately 27% were seen once. The CDR3 runs 16 residues. With 6 bases clipped from V and 2 bases from J, the junction kept 7 bases outside the gene matches. The sample comprised blood. The genes are TRBV12-3 or TRBV12-4 and TRBJ2-7, with 13 bases lining up with TRBD2. The source of this sequence is a woman aged 70-85 years in good health. As DNA, the CDR3 is TGTGCCAGCAGCCCAACTAGCGGGGGGGCGACCTACGAGCAGTACTTC. The encoded protein is CASSPTSGGATYEQYF.